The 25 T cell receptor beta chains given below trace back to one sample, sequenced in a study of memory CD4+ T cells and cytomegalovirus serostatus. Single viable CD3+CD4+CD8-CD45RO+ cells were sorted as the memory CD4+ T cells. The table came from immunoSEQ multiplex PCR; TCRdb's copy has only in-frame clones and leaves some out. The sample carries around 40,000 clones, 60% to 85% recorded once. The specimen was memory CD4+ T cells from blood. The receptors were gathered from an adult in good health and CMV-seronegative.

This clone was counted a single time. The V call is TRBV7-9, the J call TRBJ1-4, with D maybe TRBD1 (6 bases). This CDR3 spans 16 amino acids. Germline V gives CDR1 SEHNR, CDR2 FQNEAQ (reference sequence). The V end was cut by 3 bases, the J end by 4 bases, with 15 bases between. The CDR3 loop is CASSLGGRGINEKLFF. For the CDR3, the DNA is TGTGCCAGCAGCTTGGGTGGGAGGGGGATTAATGAAAAACTGTTTTTT.

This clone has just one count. CDR3 DNA sequence: TGTGCCAGCAGCTTAAGGGGGGGCTCACAAGAGACCCAGTACTTC. This encodes CASSLRGGSQETQYF. This chain joins TRBV11-3 and TRBJ2-5; D may be TRBD2 (7 bases). The V and J ends lost 2 bases and 2 bases respectively, with 12 bases between them. CDR1 and CDR2 (germline): SGHNT, YENEEA. The CDR3 sequence is 15 residues long.

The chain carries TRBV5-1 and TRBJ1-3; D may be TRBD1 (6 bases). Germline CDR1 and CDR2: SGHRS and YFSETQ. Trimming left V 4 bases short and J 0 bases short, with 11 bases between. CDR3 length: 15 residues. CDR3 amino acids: CASSQQGLSGNTIYF. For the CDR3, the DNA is TGCGCCAGCAGCCAACAGGGCCTCTCTGGAAACACCATATATTTT.

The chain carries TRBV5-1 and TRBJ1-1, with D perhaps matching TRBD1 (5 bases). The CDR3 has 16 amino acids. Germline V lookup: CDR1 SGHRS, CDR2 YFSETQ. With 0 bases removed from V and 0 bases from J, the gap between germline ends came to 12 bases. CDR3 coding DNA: TGCGCCAGCAGCTTGGAGGGGTTCGGGATGAACACTGAAGCTTTCTTT. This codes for CASSLEGFGMNTEAFF.

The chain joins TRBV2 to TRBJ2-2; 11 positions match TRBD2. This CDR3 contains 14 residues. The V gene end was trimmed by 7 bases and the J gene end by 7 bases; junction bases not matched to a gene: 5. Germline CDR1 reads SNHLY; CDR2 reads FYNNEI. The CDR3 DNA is TGTGCCAGCAAGTCTAGCGGGGGGATCGGGGAGCTGTTTTTT. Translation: CASKSSGGIGELFF.

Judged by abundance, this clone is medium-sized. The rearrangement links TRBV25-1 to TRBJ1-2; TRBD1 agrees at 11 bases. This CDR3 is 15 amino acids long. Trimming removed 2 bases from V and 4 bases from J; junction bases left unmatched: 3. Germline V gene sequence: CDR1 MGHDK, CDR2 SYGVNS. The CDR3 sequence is CASSERDRGSYGYTF. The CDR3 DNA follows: TGTGCCAGCAGTGAAAGGGACAGGGGGTCCTATGGCTACACCTTC.

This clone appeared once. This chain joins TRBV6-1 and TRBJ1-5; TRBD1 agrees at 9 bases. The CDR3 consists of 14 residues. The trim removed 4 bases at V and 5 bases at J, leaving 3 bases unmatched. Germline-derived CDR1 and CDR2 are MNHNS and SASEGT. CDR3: CASSGQGVHQPQHF. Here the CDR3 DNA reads TGTGCCAGCAGTGGACAGGGGGTACATCAGCCCCAGCATTTT.

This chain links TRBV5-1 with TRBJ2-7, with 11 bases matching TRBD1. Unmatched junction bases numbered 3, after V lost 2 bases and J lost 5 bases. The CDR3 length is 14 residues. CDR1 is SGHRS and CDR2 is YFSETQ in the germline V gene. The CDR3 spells CASSFWTGGHEQYF. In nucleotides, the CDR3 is TGCGCCAGCAGCTTCTGGACAGGGGGCCACGAGCAGTACTTC.

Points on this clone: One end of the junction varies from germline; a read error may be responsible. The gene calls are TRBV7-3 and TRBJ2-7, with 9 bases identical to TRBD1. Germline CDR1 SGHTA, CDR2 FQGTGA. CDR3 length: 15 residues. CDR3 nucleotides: TGTGCCAGCAGCCCTAGACAGGGGGGGTCCTCCGAGCAGTACTTC. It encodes CASSPRQGGSSEQYF.

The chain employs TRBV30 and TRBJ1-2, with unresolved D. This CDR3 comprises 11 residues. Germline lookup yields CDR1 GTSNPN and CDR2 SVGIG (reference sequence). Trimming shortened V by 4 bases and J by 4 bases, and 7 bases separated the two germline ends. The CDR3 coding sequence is TGTGCCTGGACGAAGAGCTATGGCTACACCTTC. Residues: CAWTKSYGYTF.

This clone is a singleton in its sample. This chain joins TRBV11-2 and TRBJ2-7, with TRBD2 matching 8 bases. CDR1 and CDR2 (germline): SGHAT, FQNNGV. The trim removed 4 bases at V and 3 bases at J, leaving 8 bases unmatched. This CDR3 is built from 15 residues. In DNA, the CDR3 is TGTGCCAGCAGCTCGAGACTAGCGCCGCTCTACGAGCAGTACTTC. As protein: CASSSRLAPLYEQYF.

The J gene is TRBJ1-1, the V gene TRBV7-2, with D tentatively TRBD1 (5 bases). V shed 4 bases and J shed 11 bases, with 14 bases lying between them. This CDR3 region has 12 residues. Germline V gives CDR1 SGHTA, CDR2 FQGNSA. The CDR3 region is CASSYLGVSAFF. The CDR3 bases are TGTGCCAGCAGCTATTTGGGGGTATCGGCTTTCTTT.

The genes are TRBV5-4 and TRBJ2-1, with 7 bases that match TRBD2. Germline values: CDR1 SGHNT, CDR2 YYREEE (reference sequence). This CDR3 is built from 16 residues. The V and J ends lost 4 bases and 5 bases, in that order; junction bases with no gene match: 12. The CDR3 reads CASSPGRVGSHNEQFF. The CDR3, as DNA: TGTGCCAGCAGCCCGGGGAGGGTGGGGTCTCACAATGAGCAGTTCTTC.

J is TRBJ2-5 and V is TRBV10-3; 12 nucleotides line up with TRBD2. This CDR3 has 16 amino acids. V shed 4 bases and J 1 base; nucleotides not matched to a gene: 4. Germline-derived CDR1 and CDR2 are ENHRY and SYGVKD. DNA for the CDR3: TGTGCCATCAGTGGCACTAGCGGGGGGCCCCAAGAGACCCAGTACTTC. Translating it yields CAISGTSGGPQETQYF.

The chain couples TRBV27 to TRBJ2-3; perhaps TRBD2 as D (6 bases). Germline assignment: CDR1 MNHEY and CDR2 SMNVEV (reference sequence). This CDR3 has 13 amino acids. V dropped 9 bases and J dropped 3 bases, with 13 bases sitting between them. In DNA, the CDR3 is TGTGCCAGTACGGAGGGTTTTACAGATACGCAGTATTTT. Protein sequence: CASTEGFTDTQYF.

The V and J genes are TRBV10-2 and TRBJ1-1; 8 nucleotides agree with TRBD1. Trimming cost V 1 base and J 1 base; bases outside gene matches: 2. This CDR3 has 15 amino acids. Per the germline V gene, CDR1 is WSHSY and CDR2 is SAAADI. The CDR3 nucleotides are TGCGCCAGCAGTGAGTTTGACAGGGGGAACACTGAAGCTTTCTTT. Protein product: CASSEFDRGNTEAFF.

The CDR3, as DNA: TGTGCCAGCAGTGAAGCGGCCAGCCCAAGTAACTACAATGAGCAGTTCTTC. It encodes CASSEAASPSNYNEQFF. This chain connects TRBV2 to TRBJ2-1, with no clear D. The CDR3 covers 17 residues. The germline gives CDR1 SNHLY, CDR2 FYNNEI. V was cut by 0 bases and J by 3 bases, with 15 bases left in between.

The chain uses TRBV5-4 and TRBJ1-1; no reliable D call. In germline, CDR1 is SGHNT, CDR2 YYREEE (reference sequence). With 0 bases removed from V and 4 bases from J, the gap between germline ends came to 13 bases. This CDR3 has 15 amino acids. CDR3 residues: CASSLGGRVGTEAFF. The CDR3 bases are TGTGCCAGCAGCTTGGGTGGTCGGGTTGGCACTGAAGCTTTCTTT. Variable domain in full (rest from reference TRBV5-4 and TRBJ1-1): ETGVTQSPTHLIKTRGQQVTLRCSSQSGHNTVSWYQQALGQGPQFIFQYYREEENGRGNFPPRFSGLQFPNYSSELNVNALELDDSALYLCASSLGGRVGTEAFFGQGTRLTVV.

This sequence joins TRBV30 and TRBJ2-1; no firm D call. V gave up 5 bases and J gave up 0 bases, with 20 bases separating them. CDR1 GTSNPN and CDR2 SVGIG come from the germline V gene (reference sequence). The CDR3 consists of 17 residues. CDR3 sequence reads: CAWGSDVSITSYNEQFF. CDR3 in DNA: TGTGCCTGGGGCTCTGATGTCTCCATTACCTCCTACAATGAGCAGTTCTTC.

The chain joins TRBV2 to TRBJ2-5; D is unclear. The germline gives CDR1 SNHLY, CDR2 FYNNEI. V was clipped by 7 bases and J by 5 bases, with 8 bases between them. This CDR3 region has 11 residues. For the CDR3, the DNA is TGTGCCAGCAAGATGGGGGAGACCCAGTACTTC. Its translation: CASKMGETQYF.

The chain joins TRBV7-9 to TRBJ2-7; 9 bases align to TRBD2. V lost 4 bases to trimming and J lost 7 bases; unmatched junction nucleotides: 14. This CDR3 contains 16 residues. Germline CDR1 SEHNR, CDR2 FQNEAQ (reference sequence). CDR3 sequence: CASSSSGSGGSGEQYF. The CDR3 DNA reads TGTGCCAGCAGCTCCTCGGGGAGCGGGGGGTCGGGAGAGCAGTACTTC. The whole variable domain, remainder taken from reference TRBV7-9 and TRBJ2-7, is DTGVSQNPRHKITKRGQNVTFRCDPISEHNRLYWYRQTLGQGPEFLTYFQNEAQLEKSRLLSDRFSAERPKGSFSTLEIQRTEQGDSAMYLCASSSSGSGGSGEQYFGPGTRLTVT.

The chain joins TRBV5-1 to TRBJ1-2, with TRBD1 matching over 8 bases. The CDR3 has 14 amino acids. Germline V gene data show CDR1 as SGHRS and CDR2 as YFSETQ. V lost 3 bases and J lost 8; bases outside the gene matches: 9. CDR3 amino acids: CASSSAGQGGGYTF. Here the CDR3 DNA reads TGCGCCAGCAGCTCGGCAGGACAGGGTGGGGGCTACACCTTC.

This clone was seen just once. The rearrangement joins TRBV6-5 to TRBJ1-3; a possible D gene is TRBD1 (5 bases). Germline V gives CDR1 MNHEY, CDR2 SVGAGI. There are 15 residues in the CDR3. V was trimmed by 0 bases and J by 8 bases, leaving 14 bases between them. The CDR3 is CASSYSGEKGYTIYF. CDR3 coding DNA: TGTGCCAGCAGTTACTCGGGAGAGAAGGGGTACACCATATATTTT.

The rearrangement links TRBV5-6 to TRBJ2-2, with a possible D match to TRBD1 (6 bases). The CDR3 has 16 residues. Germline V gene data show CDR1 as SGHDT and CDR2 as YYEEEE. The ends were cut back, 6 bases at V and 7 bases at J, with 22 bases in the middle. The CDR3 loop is CASIVAPHRADGELFF. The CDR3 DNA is TGTGCCAGCATCGTGGCCCCTCACAGGGCTGACGGGGAGCTGTTTTTT.

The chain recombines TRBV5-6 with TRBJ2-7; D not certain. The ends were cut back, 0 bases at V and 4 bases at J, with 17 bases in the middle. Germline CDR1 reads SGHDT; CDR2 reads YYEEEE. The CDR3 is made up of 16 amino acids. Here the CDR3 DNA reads TGTGCCAGCAGCTTGGGGGTAGGGTATTCGAGTTACGAGCAGTACTTC. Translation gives CASSLGVGYSSYEQYF.